The next 30 T cell receptor beta chains were all read from a single sample in a study of shared T cell receptors in the human thymus. Clones were sequenced by immunoSEQ multiplex PCR, and TCRdb holds only the in-frame ones, with some missing. The data show about 400,000 clones, 85% to 95% seen once. The specimen sequenced was thymocytes. The receptors were gathered from a human donor.

V usage is TRBV5-1 and J usage is TRBJ2-3; possible D gene TRBD2, 5 bases. The CDR3 extends over 14 amino acids. Trimming took 2 bases from V and 6 from J, leaving 13 bases between them. CDR1 and CDR2 from the germline V gene are SGHRS and YFSETQ. CDR3 DNA sequence: TGCGCCAGCAGCTTTTCGAGGGTCCGGGATACGCAGTATTTT. Encoded protein: CASSFSRVRDTQYF.

This clone is a singleton in its sample. This chain links TRBV5-1 with TRBJ2-1, with 7 nucleotides matching TRBD2. Germline assignment: CDR1 SGHRS and CDR2 YFSETQ. There are 16 residues in the CDR3. Unmatched junction bases numbered 18, after V lost 5 bases and J lost 10 bases. For the CDR3, the DNA is TGCGCCAGCAGTCCTAACGCGGGACTACCGAAGGAAGAGCAGTTCTTC. This codes for CASSPNAGLPKEEQFF.

The gene calls are TRBV28 and TRBJ2-6; D tentatively fits TRBD1 or TRBD2 (5 bases each). The CDR3 covers 15 residues. The germline V gene has CDR1 MDHEN and CDR2 SYDVKM. The ends were cut back, 3 bases at V and 4 bases at J, with 10 bases in the middle. The CDR3 protein is CASSLSGTGANVLTF. DNA of the CDR3: TGTGCCAGCAGTTTGTCTGGGACCGGGGCCAACGTCCTGACTTTC.

The rearrangement joins TRBV6-1 to TRBJ1-2; D gene ambiguous. Trimming removed 3 bases from V and 2 bases from J, with 4 bases in between. The CDR3 has 12 amino acids. The V gene's germline CDR1 is MNHNS and CDR2 SASEGT. This chain's CDR3 is CASSDYNYGYTF. The CDR3 DNA sequence: TGTGCCAGCAGTGACTACAACTATGGCTACACCTTC.

The rearrangement joins TRBV27 to TRBJ2-5; 9 bases are shared with TRBD2. Per germline, CDR1 MNHEY and CDR2 SMNVEV (reference sequence). V lost 3 bases and J lost 4; bases outside the gene matches: 9. This CDR3 has 16 residues. For the CDR3, the DNA is TGTGCCAGCAGTTTGGGGGCGGGAGGGGGCGGAGAGACCCAGTACTTC. It yields the protein CASSLGAGGGGETQYF.

V is TRBV7-9 and J is TRBJ2-3; 7 nucleotides align to TRBD2. V lost 4 bases to trimming and J lost 3 bases; unmatched junction nucleotides: 13. CDR1 is SEHNR and CDR2 is FQNEAQ in the germline V gene (reference sequence). This CDR3 is 17 amino acids long. CDR3 nucleotides: TGTGCCAGCAGCTCAAGAGCCCAGCGGGAAAGGACAGATACGCAGTATTTT. It yields the protein CASSSRAQRERTDTQYF.

This chain connects TRBV28 to TRBJ1-5; 8 bases line up with TRBD1. CDR3 length: 17 amino acids. The germline CDR1 and CDR2 sequences are MDHEN and SYDVKM. After removal of 7 bases from V and 0 bases from J, the junction contained 11 bases not matched to a gene. The CDR3 region is CASTIQGAFVSNQPQHF. Here the CDR3 DNA reads TGTGCCAGCACCATCCAGGGGGCTTTTGTTAGCAATCAGCCCCAGCATTTT. Drawing the rest from reference TRBV28 and TRBJ1-5, the complete variable domain is DVKVTQSSRYLVKRTGEKVFLECVQDMDHENMFWYRQDPGLGLRLIYFSYDVKMKEKGDIPEGYSVSREKKERFSLILESASTNQTSMYLCASTIQGAFVSNQPQHFGDGTRLSIL.

The V gene is TRBV10-3, the J gene TRBJ2-7; no clear D gene. V was shortened by 10 bases and J by 4 bases, with 11 bases between the two germline ends. CDR3 length: 11 amino acids. The V gene's germline CDR1 is ENHRY and CDR2 SYGVKD. The CDR3 nucleotides read TGTGCCACACTGAGTGCTTACGAGCAGTACTTC. Translating it yields CATLSAYEQYF.

J is TRBJ2-7 and V is TRBV7-9; the D call may be TRBD1 or TRBD2 (5 bases each). V was cut by 3 bases and J by 0 bases, with 12 bases left in between. Germline assignment: CDR1 SEHNR and CDR2 FQNEAQ (reference sequence). CDR3 length equals 15 residues. The CDR3 reads CASSLGRASSYEQYF. CDR3 coding DNA: TGTGCCAGCAGCTTGGGGCGGGCGAGCTCCTACGAGCAGTACTTC.

V and J are TRBV15 and TRBJ2-7; perhaps TRBD1 as D (6 bases). This CDR3 comprises 14 residues. Trimming took 4 bases from V and 3 from J, leaving 13 bases between them. The germline CDR1 and CDR2 sequences are LNHNV and YYDKDF (reference sequence). The CDR3: CATSIPQGIYEQYF. The CDR3 region has the DNA TGTGCCACCAGCATACCGCAGGGGATCTACGAGCAGTACTTC.

The V and J genes are TRBV5-4 and TRBJ2-3; 9 bases align to TRBD2. J was trimmed by 6 bases and V by 0 bases; bases with no gene match: 11. Per germline, CDR1 SGHNT and CDR2 YYREEE (reference sequence). CDR3 length: 17 amino acids. This CDR3 reads CASSLGASGIFGDTQYF. CDR3 DNA: TGTGCCAGCAGCTTGGGGGCTAGCGGGATTTTCGGGGATACGCAGTATTTT.

This clone was recorded once. The J gene is TRBJ1-2, the V gene TRBV14; a weak D match, TRBD1 (5 bases). Germline values: CDR1 SGHDN, CDR2 FVKESK. The germline V and J ends were trimmed by 0 bases and 5 bases, with 16 bases remaining between them. The CDR3 contains 16 residues. The CDR3 nucleotides read TGTGCCAGCAGCCAAGATTTGGCAGGGATAAGGTATGGCTACACCTTC. It encodes CASSQDLAGIRYGYTF.

The V and J genes are TRBV25-1 and TRBJ1-1, with TRBD1 matching over 8 bases. Unmatched junction bases numbered 5, after V lost 2 bases and J lost 0 bases. Germline V gene lookup returns CDR1 MGHDK and CDR2 SYGVNS. The CDR3 totals 16 residues. The chain's CDR3 is CASSEGQGTMNTEAFF. The CDR3 region has the DNA TGTGCCAGCAGTGAAGGACAGGGTACCATGAACACTGAAGCTTTCTTT.

This rearrangement joins TRBV28 to TRBJ1-1; weak D call: TRBD1 (5 bases). Germline V lookup: CDR1 MDHEN, CDR2 SYDVKM. The ends were cut back, 2 bases at V and 6 bases at J, with 25 bases in the middle. The CDR3 consists of 18 residues. In DNA, the CDR3 is TGTGCCAGCAGTTTAGAAAGTGGGGACGCCCCGGCCGGCCCTGAAGCTTTCTTT. This gives the protein CASSLESGDAPAGPEAFF.

This clone was picked up a small number of times. This rearrangement joins TRBV7-6 to TRBJ2-5, with TRBD2 identical over 11 bases. The germline CDR1 and CDR2 sequences are SGHVS and FNYEAQ. Trimming cost V 5 bases and J 1 base; bases outside gene matches: 12. This CDR3 is 18 amino acids long. CDR3 protein: CASSRGLAAHPPQETQYF. The DNA for the CDR3 is TGTGCCAGCAGCCGGGGACTAGCGGCCCACCCCCCCCAAGAGACCCAGTACTTC.

The chain uses TRBV19 and TRBJ2-1; maybe TRBD2 (5 bases). V was clipped by 4 bases and J by 8 bases, with 15 bases between them. The germline V gene encodes CDR1 LNHDA and CDR2 SQIVND (reference sequence). The CDR3 sequence is 14 residues long. CDR3 sequence: CASSKGSSIHEQFF. CDR3 nucleotides: TGTGCCAGTAGTAAAGGGTCTAGCATCCATGAGCAGTTCTTC.

The chain couples TRBV11-2 to TRBJ2-6; TRBD1 agrees at 7 bases. The CDR3 contains 18 residues. CDR1 SGHAT and CDR2 FQNNGV come from the germline V gene. Germline trimming cut 4 bases from V and 0 bases from J; bases unmatched to any gene: 9. The CDR3: CASSSRPGQLSGANVLTF. CDR3 nucleotide sequence: TGTGCCAGCAGCTCACGTCCGGGACAGCTCTCTGGGGCCAACGTCCTGACTTTC.

This chain connects TRBV9 to TRBJ2-1, with 8 bases that match TRBD1. Germline V gene data show CDR1 as SGDLS and CDR2 as YYNGEE. The V gene end was trimmed by 4 bases and the J gene end by 2 bases; junction bases not matched to a gene: 17. This CDR3 is built from 19 residues. The CDR3 DNA reads TGTGCCAGCAGCCTACCAGAGCCAACCCAGGGGGCCACCTACAATGAGCAGTTCTTC. Encoded protein: CASSLPEPTQGATYNEQFF.

The chain carries TRBV5-4 and TRBJ2-5; D ambiguous. The V end was cut by 1 base, the J end by 3 bases, with 7 bases between. The length of the CDR3 is 13 residues. Germline CDR1 is SGHNT and CDR2 is YYREEE (reference sequence). The CDR3 protein is CASSLSVEETQYF. For the CDR3, the DNA is TGTGCCAGCAGCTTGTCGGTGGAAGAGACCCAGTACTTC. Using reference TRBV5-4 and TRBJ2-5 for the parts outside the CDR3, the full variable domain is ETGVTQSPTHLIKTRGQQVTLRCSSQSGHNTVSWYQQALGQGPQFIFQYYREEENGRGNFPPRFSGLQFPNYSSELNVNALELDDSALYLCASSLSVEETQYFGPGTRLLVL.

This clone was observed once. The chain combines TRBV5-8 with TRBJ2-7; 9 nucleotides agree with TRBD1. The V gene end was trimmed by 5 bases and the J gene end by 2 bases; junction bases not matched to a gene: 5. Germline loops: CDR1 SGHTS, CDR2 YDEGEE. This CDR3 is built from 14 residues. For the CDR3, the DNA is TGTGCCAGCAGTCCGGGGGACAGGGCCTACGAGCAGTACTTC. Protein: CASSPGDRAYEQYF.

The J gene is TRBJ2-7, the V gene TRBV15; D unresolved. V gave up 4 bases and J gave up 0 bases, with 16 bases separating them. The CDR3 totals 16 residues. Germline CDR1 LNHNV, CDR2 YYDKDF (reference sequence). As DNA, the CDR3 is TGTGCCACCAGCATTAGACGGAGCGCATTCTCCTACGAGCAGTACTTC. The encoded protein is CATSIRRSAFSYEQYF.

The V gene is TRBV5-4, the J gene TRBJ2-2; D call uncertain. CDR1 and CDR2 (germline): SGHNT, YYREEE (reference sequence). Trimming removed 2 bases from V and 6 bases from J, with 8 bases in between. The CDR3 spans 13 residues. Written as DNA, the CDR3 is TGTGCCAGCAGCTTCACCGGCGCCGGGGAGCTGTTTTTT. It translates to CASSFTGAGELFF.

The chain links TRBV5-1 to TRBJ2-1, with 14 positions matching TRBD2. Germline V CDR1 and CDR2: SGHRS, YFSETQ. The J segment lost 0 bases and the V segment lost 4 bases, leaving 3 bases of the junction unmatched. The CDR3 contains 17 residues. The CDR3 region has the DNA TGCGCCAGCAGCGCGGGACTAGCGGGGGACTCCTACAATGAGCAGTTCTTC. It is translated as CASSAGLAGDSYNEQFF.

The chain links TRBV18 to TRBJ1-1; D may be TRBD1 (5 bases). V was shortened by 4 bases and J by 11 bases, with 17 bases between the two germline ends. The CDR3 is made up of 13 amino acids. Germline CDR1 and CDR2: KGHSH and LQKENI. CDR3 sequence: CASSQGQEGPAFF. The CDR3 DNA reads as TGTGCCAGCTCACAGGGCCAGGAGGGGCCGGCTTTCTTT. Drawing the rest from reference TRBV18 and TRBJ1-1, the complete variable domain is NAGVMQNPRHLVRRRGQEARLRCSPMKGHSHVYWYRQLPEEGLKFMVYLQKENIIDESGMPKERFSAEFPKEGPSILRIQQVVRGDSAAYFCASSQGQEGPAFFGQGTRLTVV.

The CDR3 coding sequence is TGTGCCAGCAGTTCAACGGCAGGGGACACTGAAGCTTTCTTT. Encoded protein: CASSSTAGDTEAFF. The chain combines TRBV28 with TRBJ1-1, with a tentative D call TRBD1 (6 bases). Germline CDR1 and CDR2: MDHEN and SYDVKM. V was cut by 4 bases and J by 3 bases, with 12 bases left in between. The CDR3 contains 14 residues.

This clone appeared once. The rearrangement links TRBV7-4 to TRBJ2-7; 13 nucleotides match TRBD2. V was pared by 4 bases and J by 3 bases, with 3 bases of the junction left unmatched. The CDR3 spans 15 residues. Per germline, CDR1 SGHVT and CDR2 SQSDAQ. CDR3 nucleotide sequence: TGTGCCAGCAGCTGGACTAGCGGGGGCATCTACGAGCAGTACTTC. Amino acids: CASSWTSGGIYEQYF.

The chain recombines TRBV5-4 with TRBJ2-5, with D perhaps TRBD1 (6 bases). The J call may be mistaken, given a closer DNA end match to TRBJ2-7. The germline V gene has CDR1 SGHNT and CDR2 YYREEE (reference sequence). The CDR3 covers 14 residues. The CDR3 DNA sequence: TGTGCCAGCAGCTTCGGGACAAACTCCTACGAGCAGTACTTC. This codes for CASSFGTNSYEQYF.

The chain joins TRBV4-3 to TRBJ1-2, with D hard to call. CDR3 length: 18 residues. Trimming took off 4 bases at V and 3 bases at J, with 24 bases between the two ends. The germline V gene encodes CDR1 LGHNA and CDR2 YSLEER. The CDR3 here is CASSLLSPGTYPDYGYTF. The DNA of the CDR3 is TGCGCCAGCAGCCTACTCTCGCCGGGAACCTACCCCGACTATGGCTACACCTTC.

The chain carries TRBV30 and TRBJ2-5, with D perhaps matching TRBD2 (7 bases). Germline V gives CDR1 GTSNPN, CDR2 SVGIG (reference sequence). The V end was cut by 4 bases, the J end by 4 bases, with 16 bases between. The CDR3 is 14 residues long. The CDR3 DNA reads as TGTGCCTGGAAGGAAGGAGGGGGGGCAGAGACCCAGTACTTC. It specifies CAWKEGGGAETQYF. Based on the CDR3 plus reference TRBV30 and TRBJ2-5, the full variable domain is SQTIHQWPATLVQPVGSPLSLECTVEGTSNPNLYWYRQAAGRGLQLLFYSVGIGQISSEVPQNLSASRPQDRQFILSSKKLLLSDSGFYLCAWKEGGGAETQYFGPGTRLLVL.

This clone came up once. V is TRBV28 and J is TRBJ1-5, with TRBD1 matching over 7 bases. The CDR3 runs to 14 residues. In germline, CDR1 is MDHEN, CDR2 SYDVKM. Trimming at V came to 5 bases and at J to 9 bases, leaving 10 bases not matched to a gene. CDR3 coding DNA: TGTGCCAGCAGTCCCAGGGGGTCCCAGTGGCCCCAGCATTTT. Translation gives CASSPRGSQWPQHF.